This TCR beta chain was captured by sequencing in a study of response to subunit inactivated influenza vaccine (dated by TCRdb to the late 2010s). As for the study more broadly: To follow how T cells responded to a trivalent subunit inactivated influenza vaccine, the researchers relied on deep quantitative profiling of the T cell receptor repertoire.

The library was built by means of RT-PCR. Instrument used: Illumina HiSeq 2500. Clones were called with MiXCR by TCRdb after fastp trimmed the public reads at Q25, and only in-frame beta chains were retained. Every entry covers one CDR3 protein and lists the most common genes and DNA from its rows. A total of a few hundred thousand distinct CDR3 sequences appear in this sample, 13% to 15% of them only once. The ten largest make up around 10% of the sample. On this clonotype itself: Its antigen is currently not known. The sample holds no much larger clone one base away, and base qualities are not on file.

What the authors observed across the whole study: According to the authors, only a limited number of new T cells may be recruited by each seasonal influenza vaccination.

At the junction V is shortened by 8 bases and J by 4 bases; bases outside the gene matches: 14. From the germline V gene, CDR1 is MGHDK and CDR2 is SYGVNS. The CDR3 starts with the cysteine, ends with the phenylalanine, and has 16 residues. This entry keeps only the CDR3 DNA: 48 bases, framed from base 1. The specimen comprised PBMCs from blood, sampled 11 to 12 days after vaccination. The sequence came from a man between 50 and 59 years old who received an inactivated influenza vaccine. Donor details come from another sample of the same person, matched by shared clones. This chain joins TRBV25-1 to TRBJ2-3; 8 bases in the junction line up with TRBD1. CDR3 sequence: CASGKDRVVGADTQYF. The nucleotide sequence reads as follows: TGTGCCAGCGGGAAGGACAGGGTTGTGGGGGCAGATACGCAGTATTTT. Supplemented by the reference TRBV25-1 and TRBJ2-3 proteins around the CDR3, the complete variable domain is EADIYQTPRYLVIGTGKKITLECSQTMGHDKMYWYQQDPGMELHLIHYSYGVNSTEKGDLSSESTVSRIRTEHFPLTLESARPSHTSQYLCASGKDRVVGADTQYFGPGTRLTVL.